This T cell receptor (beta chain) was profiled in a study of blood T cell repertoires in COVID-19. Overall study: Specimens from acute and convalescent COVID-19 originated in the United States, Italy and Spain.

This CDR3 contains 14 residues. The V end lost 0 bases, the J end lost 3 bases, and 8 bases lay between the germline ends. CDR1 LGHDT and CDR2 YNNKEL come from the germline V gene (reference sequence). Per the original methods: By means of reference gene primer amplification, nucleated cell counts were estimated. Using immunoSEQ multiplex PCR, the repertoire was profiled, and TCRdb retains in-frame clones only, with some absent. V, J and clone size were drawn from that table, and D and trimming were deduced from the DNA. The repertoire has about 100,000 clones, 70% to 80% of them found once; the top ten carry 31%.

Material: peripheral blood. The chain couples TRBV3-1 (or the pseudogene TRBV3-2) to TRBJ1-2; D ambiguous. This TCR was sampled from a man aged 65 to 85 with active or convalescent COVID-19. The CDR3 here is CASSQDTRYYGYTF. CDR3 in DNA: TGTGCCAGCAGCCAAGATACCAGGTACTATGGCTACACCTTC.